The rows below give T cell receptor beta chains drawn from one sample of a study of radiotherapy plus CTLA-4 blockade in lung cancer. Profiling relied on immunoSEQ multiplex PCR, and the TCRdb table lists in-frame clones only, not all of them. The data contain 130,000 or so clones, 85% to 90% of them singletons. Material: peripheral blood, obtained from a patient treated with radiotherapy plus ipilimumab. Source of these receptors: a human donor with non-small cell lung cancer that progressed on radiotherapy plus ipilimumab. CDR3s include the opening cysteine and the closing phenylalanine or tryptophan. The order of the fields is D gene, V gene, CDR3 length, CDR3 protein. A D gene is named only where the DNA matches it firmly.

D: TRBD2; V: TRBV5-1; length: 15; CDR3: CASRRYSGRAYEQYF
D: TRBD1; V: TRBV6-1; length: 15; CDR3: CASTSTGLGGNEQFF
D: NA; V: TRBV19; length: 14; CDR3: CASSKSVGNQPQHF
D: NA; V: TRBV9; length: 13; CDR3: CASSAPSGRGAFF
D: NA; V: TRBV7-8; length: 16; CDR3: CASSLGRLTANYGYTF
D: NA; V: TRBV27; length: 14; CDR3: CASSRGRDWDTQYF
D: NA; V: TRBV9; length: 13; CDR3: CASSVSESYGYTF
D: TRBD1; V: TRBV11-3; length: 16; CDR3: CASSLSGTGKTGELFF
D: NA; V: TRBV10-3; length: 16; CDR3: CAISAKLTGNFFGYTF
D: NA; V: TRBV7-9; length: 14; CDR3: CASSSTGTGNTIYF
D: NA; V: TRBV6-5; length: 14; CDR3: CASSYQQPNYGYTF
D: TRBD1; V: TRBV18; length: 13; CDR3: CASSPTGDYGYTF
D: TRBD2; V: TRBV6-1; length: 15; CDR3: CASRALAGAGDTQYF
D: NA; V: TRBV27; length: 18; CDR3: CASSPSPTGSKRGGTQYF
D: TRBD1; V: TRBV2; length: 14; CDR3: CASSIQGAGYEQYF
D: NA; V: TRBV2; length: 15; CDR3: CASSDFFGREAEAFF
D: TRBD2; V: TRBV2; length: 13; CDR3: CASRIERELQQYF
D: TRBD1; V: TRBV5-1; length: 15; CDR3: CASGLKQGAGYEQYF
D: NA; V: TRBV7-9; length: 14; CDR3: CASRRGRVTGELFF
D: NA; V: TRBV10-3; length: 14; CDR3: CAISDGSLNYGYTF
D: TRBD2; V: TRBV25-1; length: 18; CDR3: CASSGARGGSSSTDTQYF
D: NA; V: TRBV7-9; length: 14; CDR3: CASSLALGSETQYF
D: TRBD2; V: TRBV14; length: 15; CDR3: CASSQAGGFADTQYF
D: NA; V: TRBV30; length: 15; CDR3: CAWSVHRGSQETQYF
D: NA; V: TRBV10-3; length: 11; CDR3: CAITSFGEQFF
D: TRBD1; V: TRBV2; length: 15; CDR3: CASSNPGQGVYGYTF
D: NA; V: TRBV19; length: 16; CDR3: CASSTAEGLAKNIQYF
D: NA; V: TRBV2; length: 15; CDR3: CASSEQGAPTDTQYF
D: TRBD1; V: TRBV6-5; length: 14; CDR3: CAVLGTGRETEAFF
D: NA; V: TRBV9; length: 12; CDR3: CASSVSTGELFF
D: NA; V: TRBV6-5; length: 14; CDR3: CASSDLTAGYGYTF
D: TRBD2; V: TRBV5-1; length: 17; CDR3: CASSFSSGRALAGELFF
D: TRBD2; V: TRBV10-1; length: 13; CDR3: CASQREGTYEQYF
D: NA; V: TRBV20-1; length: 11; CDR3: CSAYLSGEQFF
D: NA; V: TRBV27; length: 15; CDR3: CASSLRWTGNQPQHF
D: NA; V: TRBV30; length: 11; CDR3: CAWIRNTEAFF
D: NA; V: TRBV6-1; length: 12; CDR3: CASSEASYGYTF
D: TRBD1; V: TRBV7-9; length: 15; CDR3: CASSSTGTESYEQYF
D: TRBD2; V: TRBV5-1; length: 15; CDR3: CASSPIAGSTGELFF
D: NA; V: TRBV5-1; length: 15; CDR3: CASSGGVPRGYGYTF
D: TRBD2; V: TRBV5-4; length: 17; CDR3: CASSLMAPAGGSGELFF
D: TRBD2; V: TRBV10-3; length: 14; CDR3: CAIMPASGKNEQFF
D: NA; V: TRBV6-5; length: 15; CDR3: CASSYGESSYNEQFF
D: TRBD2; V: TRBV7-8; length: 15; CDR3: CASSPNGAGRETQYF
D: NA; V: TRBV18; length: 15; CDR3: CASSAGRAANTEAFF
D: TRBD1; V: TRBV28; length: 17; CDR3: CASSLSIPGQGAKGAFF
D: NA; V: TRBV19; length: 12; CDR3: CASRGLGQPQHF
D: NA; V: TRBV7-2; length: 16; CDR3: CASSFASASTGNTIYF
D: NA; V: TRBV10-2; length: 19; CDR3: CASRLQGWEHRLMNTEAFF
D: NA; V: TRBV2; length: 14; CDR3: CASSENRASYGYTF
D: NA; V: TRBV5-1; length: 17; CDR3: CASSFLGAGGSGEKLFF
D: NA; V: TRBV6-6; length: 14; CDR3: CASSAGAGNQPQHF
D: NA; V: TRBV28; length: 15; CDR3: CASSPHEGGVYGYTF
D: NA; V: TRBV15; length: 15; CDR3: CATSREAGSARLQFF
D: TRBD1; V: TRBV5-1; length: 16; CDR3: CASRVGQGSSCNEQFF